The clone carrying this TCR beta chain came up many times. The antigen remains unidentified. The data are from a study of early T cells in non-severe SARS-CoV-2 infection. Study-wide context: Sequenced material consisted of bulk RNA (from unsorted whole blood), and chains were unpaired.

In the library, individual cDNA molecules carried attached unique molecular identifiers. TCRdb recomputed calls from the 5' RACE reads with MiXCR, one row per CDR3 protein. The sample carries some 100,000 distinct CDR3 sequences, over 12% recorded once. General study findings and limits: Anti-spike CD8 responses were favored by VDJdb matching, which missed private and CD4 specificities.

Sequences were obtained from whole blood. The TCR was taken from an adult who was a healthcare worker with PCR-confirmed SARS-CoV-2 infection or an uninfected control (not recorded which).

The CDR3 spells CASSNNSPYEQYV. CDR3 bases: TGTGCCAGCAGTAATAACAGCCCCTACGAGCAGTACGTC. The rearrangement uses TRBV28 and TRBJ2-7; the D is unclear. V was clipped by 5 bases and J by 2 bases, with 10 bases between them. The CDR3 length is 13 residues. From germline, CDR1 is MDHEN and CDR2 SYDVKM.